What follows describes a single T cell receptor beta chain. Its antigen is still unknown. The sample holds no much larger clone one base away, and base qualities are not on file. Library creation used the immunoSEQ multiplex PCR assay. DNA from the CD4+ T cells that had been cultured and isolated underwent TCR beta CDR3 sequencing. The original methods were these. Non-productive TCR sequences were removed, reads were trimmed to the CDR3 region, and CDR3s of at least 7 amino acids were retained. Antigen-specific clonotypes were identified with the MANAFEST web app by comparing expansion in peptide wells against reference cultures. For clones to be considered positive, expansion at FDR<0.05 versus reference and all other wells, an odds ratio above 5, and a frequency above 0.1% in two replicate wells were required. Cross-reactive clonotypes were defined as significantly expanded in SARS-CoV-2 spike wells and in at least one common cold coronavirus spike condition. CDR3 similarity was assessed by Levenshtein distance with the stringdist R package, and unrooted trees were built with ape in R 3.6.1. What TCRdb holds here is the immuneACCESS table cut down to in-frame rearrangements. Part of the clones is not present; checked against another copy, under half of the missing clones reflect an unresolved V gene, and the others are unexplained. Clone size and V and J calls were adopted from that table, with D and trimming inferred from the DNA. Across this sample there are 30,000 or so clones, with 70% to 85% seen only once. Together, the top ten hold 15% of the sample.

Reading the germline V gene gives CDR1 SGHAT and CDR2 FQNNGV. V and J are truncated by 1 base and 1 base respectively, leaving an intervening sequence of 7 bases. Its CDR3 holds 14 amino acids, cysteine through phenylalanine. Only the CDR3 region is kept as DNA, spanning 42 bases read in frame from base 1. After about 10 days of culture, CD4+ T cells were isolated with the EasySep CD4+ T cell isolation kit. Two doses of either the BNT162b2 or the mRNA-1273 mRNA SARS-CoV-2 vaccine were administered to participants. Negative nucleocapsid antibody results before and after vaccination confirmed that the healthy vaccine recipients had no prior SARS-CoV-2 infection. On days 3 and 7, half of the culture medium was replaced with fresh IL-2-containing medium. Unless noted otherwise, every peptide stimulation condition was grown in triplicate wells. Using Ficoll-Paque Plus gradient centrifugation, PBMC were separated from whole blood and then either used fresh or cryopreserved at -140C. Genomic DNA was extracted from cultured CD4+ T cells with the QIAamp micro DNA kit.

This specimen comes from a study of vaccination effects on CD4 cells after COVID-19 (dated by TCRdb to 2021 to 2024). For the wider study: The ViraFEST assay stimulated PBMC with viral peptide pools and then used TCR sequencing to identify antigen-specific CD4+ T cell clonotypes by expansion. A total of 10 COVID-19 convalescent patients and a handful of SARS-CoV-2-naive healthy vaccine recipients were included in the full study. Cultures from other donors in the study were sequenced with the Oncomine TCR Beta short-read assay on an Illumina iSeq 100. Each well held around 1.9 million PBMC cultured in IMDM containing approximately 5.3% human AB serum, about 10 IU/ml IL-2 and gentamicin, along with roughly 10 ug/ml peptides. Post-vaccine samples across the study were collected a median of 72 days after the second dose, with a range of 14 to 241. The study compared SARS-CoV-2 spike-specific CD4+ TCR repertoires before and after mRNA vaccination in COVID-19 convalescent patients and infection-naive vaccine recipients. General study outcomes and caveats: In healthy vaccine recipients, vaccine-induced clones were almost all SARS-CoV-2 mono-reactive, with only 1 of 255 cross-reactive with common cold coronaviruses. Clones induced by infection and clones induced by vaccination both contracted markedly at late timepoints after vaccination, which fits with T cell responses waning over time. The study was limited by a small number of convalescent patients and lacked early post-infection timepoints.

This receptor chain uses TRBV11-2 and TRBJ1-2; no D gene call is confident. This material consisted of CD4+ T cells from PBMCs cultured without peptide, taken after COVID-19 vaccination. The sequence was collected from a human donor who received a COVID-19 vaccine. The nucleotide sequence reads TGTGCCAGCAGCTTAGGACAAGTTAACTATGGCTACACCTTC. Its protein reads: CASSLGQVNYGYTF. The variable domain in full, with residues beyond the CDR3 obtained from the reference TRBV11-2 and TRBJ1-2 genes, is EAGVAQSPRYKIIEKRQSVAFWCNPISGHATLYWYQQILGQGPKLLIQFQNNGVVDDSQLPKDRFSAERLKGVDSTLKIQPAKLEDSAVYLCASSLGQVNYGYTFGSGTRLTVV.